In its sample, the clone carrying this TCR beta chain was seen once. Its cognate antigen is unknown. The CDR3 contains 17 residues. V was shortened by 3 bases and J by 0 bases, with 17 bases between the two germline ends. CDR1 and CDR2 (germline): KGHSH, LQKENI. The entry originates in a study of T cell responses to AZD1222 COVID-19 vaccine. Study-wide points: White British people made up most donors, females outnumbered males, and clonal diversity was possibly underestimated.

TCRdb's copy holds only in-frame clones and misses some; the assay was immunoSEQ multiplex PCR. The repertoire holds around 210,000 clones, with about 94% as singletons. This chain links TRBV18 with TRBJ1-1; tentative D call: TRBD1 (6 bases). This sequence was found in an adult who received the MenACWY meningococcal vaccine as a control. This specimen was peripheral blood, taken 28 days after the second dose of the MenACWY control vaccine. The CDR3 bases are TGTGCCAGCTCACCTGTGGGTGTAACAGGGTTGAACACTGAAGCTTTCTTT. It translates to CASSPVGVTGLNTEAFF.